This T cell receptor beta chain was captured by sequencing in a study of tumor and adjacent non-tumor tissue in lung cancer. Study information: Patients comprised about eleven adenocarcinoma, 2 squamous cell carcinoma and 1 small cell lung cancer.

There are 20 residues in the CDR3. CDR1 is DFQATT, CDR2 SNEGSKA, per germline (reference sequence). The J segment lost 0 bases and the V segment lost 1 base, leaving 19 bases of the junction unmatched. The library came from three nested PCR rounds adapted from ARM-PCR protocols. From the multiplex PCR reads, TCRdb called clonotypes with MiXCR, one entry per CDR3 protein. The repertoire holds approximately 120,000 distinct CDR3 sequences, approximately 82% seen once, with around 37% in the top ten. No cell sorting was done before RNA was extracted from the tissue. The study's findings and limits: In normal lung, the top 100 clones were significantly more dominant than in tumor. TCR diversity was significantly greater in tumor than normal lung tissue.

Turning to this clonotype: Antigen specificity is unknown.

This clonotype originated in a woman between 55 and 75 years old with non-small cell lung cancer. The V gene is TRBV20-1, the J gene TRBJ1-1; 8 bases match TRBD1. The sample taken for sequencing was lung tumor tissue. CDR3 region: CSARVVRDRSTNVMNTEAFF. CDR3 sequence (DNA): TGCAGTGCTAGAGTGGTTCGGGACAGGAGTACTAATGTGATGAACACTGAAGCTTTCTTT.